These T cell receptor beta chains were read from a single sample in a study of blood T cells in healthy people across ages. One entry per CDR3 protein, called by TCRdb with MiXCR from the 5' RACE reads. The table includes around 1.7 million distinct CDR3 sequences, approximately 30% detected once. Sequenced: blood. The receptors derive from a woman in her thirties in good health. CDR3s include the opening cysteine and the closing phenylalanine or tryptophan. A row's size may be missing; if present it is once, few, many or a size class.

clone_size v_call cdr3_aa
- TRBV7-2 CASSLARTTQGELFF
few TRBV7-2 CASNKQRGYEQYF
many TRBV12-3/TRBV12-4 CASSPSRGRYNEQFF
few TRBV4-3 CASSQEGTYNEQFF
- TRBV2 CASSAGTVVETQYF
- TRBV10-3 CAISGGGGTKAYEQYF
- TRBV20-1 CSAQGPGANVLTF
- TRBV2 CVSSGGVGNIQYF
- TRBV7-9 CASSPRQGWVGYTF
few TRBV20-1 CSAKAGGSYGYTF
- TRBV28 CASSSRQGFNEQFF
few TRBV10-2 CASSENLLRTGGNNEQFF
once TRBV4-3 CASSQDPLAGSTDTQYF
many TRBV5-1 CASSLTISQETQYF
many TRBV7-9 CPAAYTSGREETQYF
few TRBV7-9 CASIFQASGNEQFF
many TRBV28 CASSFRLRGHSNGYTF
- TRBV3-1 CASSGTALHF
- TRBV12-5 CASGLVRAGAAGELFF
- TRBV29-1 CSVEVMAAGGGYTF
few TRBV6-5 CASRSELRTYEQYF
few TRBV12-5 CASTDRLNEKLFF
few TRBV7-2 CASSLFPSGGGSYNEQFF
- TRBV7-9 CASSLGEHNEQFF
many TRBV11-2 CASSILQGAVYEQYF
many TRBV6-5 CASSLTGEQPQHF
many TRBV20-1 CSALYRLGGETQYF
- TRBV9 CAGSRGTGGTTNEKLFF
many TRBV7-2 CASSSRLAGYNEQFF
many TRBV15 CATKVGQVSYNEQFF
- TRBV5-5 CASSLVGLAINEQFF
few TRBV28 CASSLGQGNSEQFF
many TRBV10-3 CAISESNSGSARYTQYF
- TRBV24-1 CATSDFGLAGHNEQFF
few TRBV25-1 CASSEIRQGNSPLHF
- TRBV20-1 CSARVRAYWRDEQFF
- TRBV20-1 CSARGVQGSSYNSPLHF
many TRBV6-5 CASSPIPGTGANVLTF
- TRBV4-1 CASSQTGAGNQPQHF
few TRBV10-3 CAISAAQGTGELFF
many TRBV6-1 CASRALSTDTQYF
few TRBV12-3/TRBV12-4 CASSSIGGESSGANVLTF
- TRBV11-2 CASSLEAPTYNEQFF
- TRBV3-1 CASSQAGAATRAFF
many TRBV5-1 CASSYGLVNDEQYF
few TRBV6-5 CASGHEKLFF
- TRBV27 CASSPSRLAGLNEQFF
few TRBV19 CASSISVPGTQYF
- TRBV29-1 CSVAQYNSPLHF
- TRBV5-1 CASSATSGLAKNIQYF
few TRBV5-1 CASHPDWYSGSTKNIQYF
- TRBV28 CASSVNRNQQYF
few TRBV7-6 CASSPGPGPLGVNQPQHF
- TRBV20-1 CSARDPGLATYEQYF
- TRBV7-3 CASSLGTSSSDEQYF
- TRBV11-2 CASSSGARHGELFF
- TRBV12-3/TRBV12-4 CASSNRGRFSNEQFF
- TRBV6-2/TRBV6-3 CASRPQGAAGANVLTF